These T cell receptor beta chains were read from a single sample in a study of blood T cell repertoires in COVID-19. Repertoires were generated with immunoSEQ multiplex PCR, while TCRdb's copy carries only in-frame clones and drops some. The repertoire has 200,000 to 250,000 clones, 87% of them found once; the top ten carry less than 14%. The specimen sequenced was PBMCs or T cells enriched from blood (not recorded which). The receptor set was obtained from a man aged 25 to 40 who had recovered from COVID-19. The CDR3 runs from the conserved cysteine through the conserved F or W. The order of the fields is V gene, D gene, clone size, J gene, CDR3 protein, CDR3 DNA. D genes are given only for firm matches. Not every row has a clone size; where given, it reads once, few, many or a size class.

v_call: TRBV18
d_call: -
clone_size: -
j_call: TRBJ2-1
cdr3_aa: CASSPPPPGINEQFF
cdr3_nt: TGTGCCAGCTCACCACCGCCCCCGGGGATCAATGAGCAGTTCTTC

v_call: TRBV3-1/TRBV3-2
d_call: TRBD2
clone_size: once
j_call: TRBJ2-7
cdr3_aa: CASSQLLASHEQYF
cdr3_nt: TGTGCCAGCAGCCAACTACTAGCGTCCCACGAGCAGTACTTC

v_call: TRBV6-5
d_call: TRBD1
clone_size: -
j_call: TRBJ1-2
cdr3_aa: CASSDEGQGRYGYTF
cdr3_nt: TGTGCCAGCAGCGACGAGGGACAGGGGCGGTATGGCTACACCTTC

v_call: TRBV7-2
d_call: -
clone_size: -
j_call: TRBJ1-6
cdr3_aa: CASSQGGEVSYNSPLHF
cdr3_nt: TGTGCCAGCAGCCAAGGAGGGGAGGTTTCCTATAATTCACCCCTCCACTTT

v_call: TRBV7-9
d_call: -
clone_size: -
j_call: TRBJ2-1
cdr3_aa: CASSLEQLPFF
cdr3_nt: TGTGCCAGCAGCTTAGAACAGCTACCGTTCTTC

v_call: TRBV2
d_call: TRBD1
clone_size: few
j_call: TRBJ1-4
cdr3_aa: CASSLYRGINEKLFF
cdr3_nt: TGTGCCAGCAGTTTGTACAGGGGGATAAATGAAAAACTGTTTTTT

v_call: TRBV19
d_call: -
clone_size: -
j_call: TRBJ1-1
cdr3_aa: CASLDSVRDLNTEAFF
cdr3_nt: TGTGCCAGCCTGGACTCTGTCAGGGACTTGAACACTGAAGCTTTCTTT

v_call: TRBV2
d_call: -
clone_size: -
j_call: TRBJ2-5
cdr3_aa: CASTPSWETQYF
cdr3_nt: TGTGCCAGCACGCCCAGTTGGGAGACCCAGTACTTC

v_call: TRBV2
d_call: -
clone_size: few
j_call: TRBJ1-5
cdr3_aa: CASSERVGNQPQHF
cdr3_nt: TGTGCCAGCAGTGAGCGGGTGGGCAATCAGCCCCAGCATTTT

v_call: TRBV20-1
d_call: -
clone_size: -
j_call: TRBJ1-1
cdr3_aa: CSAREQVEAFF
cdr3_nt: TGCAGTGCTCGTGAACAGGTTGAAGCTTTCTTT

v_call: TRBV5-1
d_call: TRBD1
clone_size: -
j_call: TRBJ2-3
cdr3_aa: CASSFDRVGDTQYF
cdr3_nt: TGCGCCAGCAGCTTTGACAGGGTCGGGGATACGCAGTATTTT

v_call: TRBV27
d_call: TRBD1
clone_size: -
j_call: TRBJ1-2
cdr3_aa: CASSLNRGNGYTF
cdr3_nt: TGTGCCAGCAGCTTAAACAGGGGAAATGGCTACACCTTC

v_call: TRBV27
d_call: TRBD2
clone_size: -
j_call: TRBJ2-5
cdr3_aa: CASSLRSGRVETQYF
cdr3_nt: TGTGCCAGCAGTCTTCGTAGCGGGAGGGTAGAGACCCAGTACTTC

v_call: TRBV7-8
d_call: TRBD2
clone_size: once
j_call: TRBJ2-1
cdr3_aa: CASSLVRVAGVYYNEQFF
cdr3_nt: TGTGCCAGCAGCTTAGTGAGGGTGGCGGGAGTCTACTACAATGAGCAGTTCTTC

v_call: TRBV28
d_call: -
clone_size: -
j_call: TRBJ1-2
cdr3_aa: CASSRQISYGYTF
cdr3_nt: TGTGCCAGCAGTCGACAGATCTCTTATGGCTACACCTTC

v_call: TRBV14
d_call: -
clone_size: -
j_call: TRBJ2-5
cdr3_aa: CASSQAFYYATQYF
cdr3_nt: TGTGCCAGCAGCCAAGCGTTCTATTACGCGACCCAGTACTTC

v_call: TRBV5-5
d_call: -
clone_size: -
j_call: TRBJ2-2
cdr3_aa: CASSLRSETTTGELFF
cdr3_nt: TGTGCCAGCAGCTTGAGGAGCGAGACCACCACCGGGGAGCTGTTTTTT

v_call: TRBV19
d_call: -
clone_size: once
j_call: TRBJ1-1
cdr3_aa: CASSIGSLNTEAFF
cdr3_nt: TGTGCCAGTAGTATAGGCAGTCTCAACACTGAAGCTTTCTTT

v_call: TRBV12-3/TRBV12-4
d_call: TRBD1
clone_size: -
j_call: TRBJ1-1
cdr3_aa: CASRGQGTTEAFF
cdr3_nt: TGTGCCAGCAGGGGACAGGGGACCACTGAAGCTTTCTTT

v_call: TRBV19
d_call: -
clone_size: -
j_call: TRBJ1-2
cdr3_aa: CASSIEGRTDNYGYTF
cdr3_nt: TGTGCCAGTAGTATAGAAGGAAGGACAGACAACTATGGCTACACCTTC

v_call: TRBV7-8
d_call: -
clone_size: -
j_call: TRBJ2-1
cdr3_aa: CASSFGGNNEQFF
cdr3_nt: TGTGCCAGCAGCTTCGGCGGAAACAATGAGCAGTTCTTC

v_call: TRBV11-2
d_call: -
clone_size: -
j_call: TRBJ1-3
cdr3_aa: CASSFPPAGNGNTIYF
cdr3_nt: TGTGCCAGCAGCTTCCCCCCGGCAGGGAATGGAAACACCATATATTTT

v_call: TRBV6-5
d_call: -
clone_size: -
j_call: TRBJ2-7
cdr3_aa: CASSNLDSKNEQYF
cdr3_nt: TGTGCCAGCAGCAACCTGGACAGTAAGAACGAGCAGTACTTC

v_call: TRBV27
d_call: -
clone_size: once
j_call: TRBJ2-7
cdr3_aa: CASSSGMSRGEQYF
cdr3_nt: TGTGCCAGCAGTTCCGGCATGAGCCGGGGCGAGCAGTACTTC

v_call: TRBV19
d_call: -
clone_size: -
j_call: TRBJ1-2
cdr3_aa: CASNDRFYGYTF
cdr3_nt: TGTGCCAGTAATGACAGGTTCTATGGCTACACCTTC

v_call: TRBV10-3
d_call: -
clone_size: -
j_call: TRBJ1-1
cdr3_aa: CAISDGVMNTEAFF
cdr3_nt: TGTGCCATCAGTGATGGAGTTATGAACACTGAAGCTTTCTTT